The 32 T cell receptor beta chains below were found in one sample sequenced in a study of vaccination and CD4 T cells after COVID-19. Sequencing of the DNA from cultured CD4+ T cells was carried out with the Oncomine TCR Beta short-read assay. One entry per CDR3 protein, called by TCRdb with MiXCR from the PCR reads. Among several thousand distinct CDR3 sequences listed, over 35% were seen once. What these receptors recognize is not known. The treatment here: 10-day PBMC culture with coronavirus spike peptide pools or control peptides (ViraFEST assay). Investigators obtained the unexposed donor's CD4+ T cells before the COVID-19 pandemic (2011-2018). The sequencing sample was made of CD4+ T cells from blood, cultured in vitro. These receptors all come from a human donor in good health.

The V and J genes are TRBV20-1 and TRBJ2-5; 7 bases align to TRBD1. Germline loops: CDR1 DFQATT, CDR2 SNEGSKA (reference sequence). The junction had 7 bases not matched to a gene; V was cut back by 4 bases and J by 5 bases. The CDR3 spans 13 residues. CDR3 coding DNA: TGCAGTGCTACAACAGGGGCCGGGGAGACCCAGTACTTC. It encodes CSATTGAGETQYF.

This clonotype has just a few counts. This rearrangement joins TRBV7-9 to TRBJ1-5; D unclear. The V and J ends lost 3 bases and 3 bases respectively, with 3 bases between them. Germline V gene sequence: CDR1 SEHNR, CDR2 FQNEAQ (reference sequence). The CDR3 runs to 12 residues. This CDR3 is CASSFPNQPQHF. DNA of the CDR3: TGTGCCAGCAGCTTCCCCAATCAGCCCCAGCATTTT.

This clonotype was seen more than once but under ten times. The genes are TRBV7-2 and TRBJ2-2, with TRBD2 matching 10 bases. CDR1 is SGHTA and CDR2 is FQGNSA in the germline V gene. The ends lost 2 bases at V and 5 bases at J; junction bases unmatched: 8. This CDR3 has 17 residues. Here the CDR3 reads CASSLSASGSFTGELFF. The CDR3 DNA reads TGTGCCAGCAGCTTATCGGCTAGCGGGAGTTTTACCGGGGAGCTGTTTTTT. The whole variable domain, filled in from reference TRBV7-2 and TRBJ2-2, reads GAGVSQSPSNKVTEKGKDVELRCDPISGHTALYWYRQSLGQGLEFLIYFQGNSAPDKSGLPSDRFSAERTGGSVSTLTIQRTQQEDSAVYLCASSLSASGSFTGELFFGEGSRLTVL.

This CDR3 reads CASSSAGSSYNSPLHF. The CDR3 DNA reads as TGTGCCAGCAGTTCGGCCGGGAGCTCCTATAATTCACCCCTCCACTTT. J is TRBJ1-6 and V is TRBV12-3 or TRBV12-4, with D unresolved. Trimming left V 4 bases short and J 0 bases short, with 10 bases between. This CDR3 has 16 residues.

The chain recombines TRBV5-6 with TRBJ1-5; D is ambiguous. This CDR3 comprises 17 residues. Trimming cost V 1 base and J 0 bases, with 14 bases left between them. Germline V CDR1 and CDR2: SGHDT, YYEEEE. In DNA, the CDR3 is TGTGCCAGCAGCTTGTCGGGTCGGGGAATTAGCAATCAGCCCCAGCATTTT. Its protein product is CASSLSGRGISNQPQHF.

The chain couples TRBV24-1 to TRBJ1-4; unclear D gene. V was pared by 12 bases and J by 11 bases, with 15 bases between. The CDR3 extends over 11 amino acids. From germline, CDR1 is KGHDR and CDR2 SFDVKD. The CDR3 loop reads CAPKAERKLFF. CDR3 DNA: TGTGCCCCAAAAGCCGAACGGAAACTGTTTTTT.

This chain joins TRBV19 and TRBJ1-1; D is perhaps TRBD1 (5 bases). V was trimmed by 5 bases and J by 7 bases, leaving 17 bases between them. Germline CDR1 and CDR2: LNHDA and SQIVND (reference sequence). The CDR3 contains 14 residues. The CDR3 sequence is CASSQFTGRIEAFF. For the CDR3, the DNA is TGTGCCAGTAGTCAATTCACAGGACGAATTGAAGCTTTCTTT.

The chain combines TRBV6-5 with TRBJ2-3; D is undetermined. There are 14 residues in the CDR3. Deletions cut 4 bases from V and 0 bases from J, with 8 bases between. Germline CDR1 and CDR2: MNHEY and SVGAGI. The CDR3 sequence: CASSSRPSTDTQYF. CDR3 in DNA: TGTGCCAGCAGTTCCCGACCTAGCACAGATACGCAGTATTTT.

The chain joins TRBV28 to TRBJ2-7, with 14 bases lining up with TRBD2. With 1 base clipped from V and 2 bases from J, the junction kept 16 bases outside the gene matches. CDR1 and CDR2 from the germline V gene are MDHEN and SYDVKM. The CDR3 totals 21 residues. CDR3 sequence reads: CASSLLGPGTSGGLITYEQYF. The CDR3 region has the DNA TGTGCCAGCAGTTTATTAGGCCCGGGGACTAGCGGGGGCCTGATCACCTACGAGCAGTACTTC.

A note on this clonotype: An end of the junction does not agree with germline; a read error may underlie this. This chain joins TRBV6-1 and TRBJ1-5, with D possibly being TRBD1 (5 bases). Germline V gene sequence: CDR1 MNHNS, CDR2 SASEGT. The CDR3 contains 14 residues. CDR3 residues: CASEVQGGNQLQHF. The CDR3 bases are TGTGCCAGCGAGGTCCAGGGTGGCAATCAGCTCCAGCATTTT.

The V call is TRBV19, the J call TRBJ1-1, with 9 bases identical to TRBD1. Germline CDR1 is LNHDA and CDR2 is SQIVND (reference sequence). The CDR3 runs 15 residues. V dropped 7 bases and J dropped 7; count of bases not matched to a gene: 13. The CDR3 loop is CASKGLIQGAFEAFF. In nucleotides, the CDR3 is TGTGCCAGTAAGGGCCTAATACAGGGGGCCTTTGAAGCTTTCTTT.

This clonotype has just a few counts. CDR3 protein: CASSLDSRRHNSPLHF. The CDR3 nucleotides read TGTGCCAGCAGCTTAGATAGTAGGCGCCATAATTCACCCCTCCACTTT. V and J are TRBV7-2 and TRBJ1-6; D is unclear. V lost 1 base and J 5 bases, leaving 12 bases between the germline ends. CDR1 is SGHTA and CDR2 is FQGNSA in the germline V gene. The CDR3 length is 16 residues.

The V call is TRBV7-6, the J call TRBJ2-1, with D perhaps matching TRBD1 (5 bases). V was shortened by 4 bases and J by 6 bases, with 16 bases between the two germline ends. The germline V gene encodes CDR1 SGHVS and CDR2 FNYEAQ. The CDR3 loop spans 15 amino acids. The CDR3 DNA is TGTGCCAGCAGCTCTCCTGGGGCGTTTGGCAATGAGCAGTTCTTC. Its protein product is CASSSPGAFGNEQFF. Complete variable domain (other parts from reference TRBV7-6 and TRBJ2-1): GAGVSQSPRYKVTKRGQDVALRCDPISGHVSLYWYRQALGQGPEFLTYFNYEAQQDKSGLPNDRFSAERPEGSISTLTIQRTEQRDSAMYRCASSSPGAFGNEQFFGPGTRLTVL.

This clonotype was recorded a few times. The chain is built from TRBV6-1 and TRBJ1-2; D gene uncertain. The ends were cut back, 3 bases at V and 4 bases at J, with 3 bases in the middle. This CDR3 contains 11 residues. Germline CDR1 is MNHNS and CDR2 is SASEGT. For the CDR3, the DNA is TGTGCCAGCAGTGATCTCTATGGCTACACCTTC. Protein sequence: CASSDLYGYTF.

The rearrangement joins TRBV6-2 or TRBV6-3 to TRBJ2-7; 10 bases map to TRBD2. Germline V gives CDR1 MNHEY, CDR2 SVGEGT. V shed 2 bases, J shed 5 bases, and the junction held 6 bases outside the gene matches. The CDR3 is 15 residues long. CDR3 sequence: CASSYLASGGDEQYF. DNA for the CDR3: TGTGCCAGCAGTTACCTGGCTAGCGGGGGCGACGAGCAGTACTTC.

The chain couples TRBV30 to TRBJ2-2; possible D gene TRBD2, 5 bases. Germline V CDR1 and CDR2: GTSNPN, SVGIG (reference sequence). CDR3 length: 15 residues. V was trimmed by 1 base and J by 1 base, leaving 10 bases between them. CDR3 loop: CAWSGLTKNTGELFF. CDR3 in DNA: TGTGCCTGGAGTGGACTAACCAAGAACACCGGGGAGCTGTTTTTT.

In its sample, this clonotype was seen a few times. This chain joins TRBV6-1 and TRBJ2-5; D gene unclear. From germline, CDR1 is MNHNS and CDR2 SASEGT. V shed 6 bases and J shed 0 bases, with 8 bases lying between them. The CDR3 loop spans 13 amino acids. In DNA form, the CDR3 reads TGTGCCAGCAGGGGCAGCCACCAAGAGACCCAGTACTTC. Its translation: CASRGSHQETQYF.

The chain is built from TRBV5-1 and TRBJ2-7; D unresolved. The germline V gene has CDR1 SGHRS and CDR2 YFSETQ. This CDR3 region has 16 residues. V gave up 1 base and J gave up 1 base, with 15 bases separating them. The CDR3 DNA reads as TGCGCCAGCAGCTTGCCGGTAGACAAGTCGTCCTACGAGCAGTACTTC. Protein sequence: CASSLPVDKSSYEQYF.

V usage is TRBV7-2 and J usage is TRBJ2-3; a weak D match, TRBD2 (5 bases). CDR3 length: 18 amino acids. V was cut by 0 bases and J by 0 bases, with 16 bases left in between. Germline V CDR1 and CDR2: SGHTA, FQGNSA. The CDR3 protein is CASSLALSLAISTDTQYF. The CDR3 DNA sequence: TGTGCCAGCAGCTTAGCGCTAAGCCTAGCAATTAGCACAGATACGCAGTATTTT.

The table lists this clonotype with a few counts. This chain connects TRBV28 to TRBJ1-1; D gene unclear. V gave up 10 bases and J gave up 2 bases, with 17 bases separating them. The CDR3 extends over 14 amino acids. Germline assignment: CDR1 MDHEN and CDR2 SYDVKM. The chain's CDR3 is CATLTSDVNTEAFF. The CDR3 DNA is TGTGCCACCCTAACATCCGACGTTAACACTGAAGCTTTCTTT. Complete variable domain (other parts from reference TRBV28 and TRBJ1-1): DVKVTQSSRYLVKRTGEKVFLECVQDMDHENMFWYRQDPGLGLRLIYFSYDVKMKEKGDIPEGYSVSREKKERFSLILESASTNQTSMYLCATLTSDVNTEAFFGQGTRLTVV.

This clonotype was seen only a few times. The rearrangement uses TRBV7-9 and TRBJ1-2; D is uncertain. Germline V gene lookup returns CDR1 SEHNR and CDR2 FQNEAQ (reference sequence). V was pared by 1 base and J by 4 bases, with 16 bases between. This CDR3 has 16 residues. CDR3 residues: CASSLGVSAGVYGYTF. CDR3 nucleotide sequence: TGTGCCAGCAGCTTAGGGGTGTCCGCCGGGGTCTATGGCTACACCTTC.

The chain has TRBV12-5 and TRBJ1-1; D unclear. The CDR3 has 13 residues. V dropped 6 bases and J dropped 2 bases, with 10 bases sitting between them. Germline V gene lookup returns CDR1 LGHNT and CDR2 FRNRAP. The CDR3 DNA reads as TGTGCTAGTGGGGCGGATGGAAACACTGAAGCTTTCTTT. It encodes CASGADGNTEAFF.

This clonotype rates as medium-sized. The rearrangement links TRBV7-2 to TRBJ1-2; D may be TRBD1 (6 bases). The V end lost 5 bases, the J end lost 6 bases, and 13 bases lay between the germline ends. Germline loops: CDR1 SGHTA, CDR2 FQGNSA. The CDR3 is made up of 13 amino acids. CDR3 sequence: CASSKAQGNGYTF. CDR3 coding DNA: TGTGCCAGCAGCAAAGCACAGGGAAATGGCTACACCTTC.

This clonotype was observed a few times. The chain is built from TRBV11-2 and TRBJ1-2; D may be TRBD1 (5 bases). Germline CDR1 and CDR2: SGHAT and FQNNGV. The CDR3 has 15 residues. The ends were cut back, 4 bases at V and 8 bases at J, with 20 bases in the middle. The CDR3: CASSSPRRVSQGYTF. CDR3 bases: TGTGCCAGCAGCTCTCCCCGCAGGGTCTCGCAGGGCTACACCTTC. The full variable domain, with the rest looked up from reference TRBV11-2 and TRBJ1-2, is EAGVAQSPRYKIIEKRQSVAFWCNPISGHATLYWYQQILGQGPKLLIQFQNNGVVDDSQLPKDRFSAERLKGVDSTLKIQPAKLEDSAVYLCASSSPRRVSQGYTFGSGTRLTVV.

The chain has TRBV27 and TRBJ2-7, with 8 nucleotides matching TRBD2. The germline gives CDR1 MNHEY, CDR2 SMNVEV (reference sequence). This CDR3 is 14 amino acids long. V gave up 7 bases and J gave up 3 bases; unmatched junction bases: 8. The CDR3 here is CASTPYGGGYEQYF. The CDR3 nucleotides are TGTGCCAGCACCCCATACGGGGGGGGCTACGAGCAGTACTTC.

This clonotype has just a few counts. The chain couples TRBV6-1 to TRBJ2-7, with 12 bases fitting TRBD2. This CDR3 is built from 14 residues. After removal of 6 bases from V and 5 bases from J, the junction contained 5 bases not matched to a gene. Looked up from germline, CDR1 is MNHNS and CDR2 is SASEGT. The CDR3 DNA reads TGTGCCAGCAGGCCTAGACTAGCGGGAGACGAGCAGTACTTC. Its protein is CASRPRLAGDEQYF.

This clonotype came up once. The chain carries TRBV2 and TRBJ1-2, with unresolved D. V was trimmed by 7 bases and J by 1 base, leaving 13 bases between them. Looked up from germline, CDR1 is SNHLY and CDR2 is FYNNEI. The CDR3 spans 14 residues. The CDR3 reads CASKANMRNYGYTF. The CDR3 DNA reads as TGTGCCAGCAAGGCCAACATGCGTAACTATGGCTACACCTTC.

This rearrangement joins TRBV7-2 to TRBJ2-2; tentatively, D is TRBD2 (6 bases). From germline, CDR1 is SGHTA and CDR2 FQGNSA. The germline V and J ends were trimmed by 7 bases and 4 bases, with 19 bases remaining between them. CDR3 size: 16 residues. The CDR3 nucleotides read TGTGCCAGCACCCTCCGGGGGTTTATTAGCACCGGGGAGCTGTTTTTT. Protein: CASTLRGFISTGELFF.

The chain carries TRBV5-4 and TRBJ2-1, with D perhaps given as TRBD1 or TRBD2 (5 bases each). The CDR3 extends over 19 amino acids. In germline, CDR1 is SGHNT, CDR2 YYREEE (reference sequence). With 4 bases removed from V and 6 bases from J, the gap between germline ends came to 29 bases. CDR3 protein: CASSPPGRIIATSTNEQFF. CDR3 nucleotides: TGTGCCAGCAGCCCTCCGGGACGGATAATAGCGACAAGTACCAATGAGCAGTTCTTC.

This clonotype has just a few counts. The chain is built from TRBV7-9 and TRBJ1-2; 7 bases match TRBD1. CDR3 length: 15 residues. Germline V CDR1 and CDR2: SEHNR, FQNEAQ (reference sequence). The junction had 8 bases not matched to a gene; V was cut back by 1 base and J by 6 bases. CDR3 loop: CASSLGQGRRDGYTF. CDR3 nucleotide sequence: TGTGCCAGCAGCTTAGGACAGGGAAGAAGGGATGGCTACACCTTC.

There are a few counts of this clonotype. This chain uses TRBV7-9 with TRBJ2-7; 10 nucleotides align to TRBD1. CDR1 and CDR2 (germline): SEHNR, FQNEAQ (reference sequence). The CDR3 extends over 18 amino acids. Trimming took 6 bases from V and 5 from J; bases not matched to a gene: 19. The CDR3 reads CASSPRVKTRDRGHEQYF. The CDR3 bases are TGTGCCAGCAGTCCGAGGGTCAAAACCCGGGACAGGGGCCACGAGCAGTACTTC.

This chain links TRBV6-1 with TRBJ1-6, with 10 positions matching TRBD1. V lost 6 bases to trimming and J lost 7 bases; unmatched junction nucleotides: 3. The germline CDR1 and CDR2 sequences are MNHNS and SASEGT. The CDR3 is 14 residues long. CDR3 nucleotide sequence: TGTGCCAGCAGAGGGACAGGGGAGAATTCACCCCTCCACTTT. Translating gives CASRGTGENSPLHF.